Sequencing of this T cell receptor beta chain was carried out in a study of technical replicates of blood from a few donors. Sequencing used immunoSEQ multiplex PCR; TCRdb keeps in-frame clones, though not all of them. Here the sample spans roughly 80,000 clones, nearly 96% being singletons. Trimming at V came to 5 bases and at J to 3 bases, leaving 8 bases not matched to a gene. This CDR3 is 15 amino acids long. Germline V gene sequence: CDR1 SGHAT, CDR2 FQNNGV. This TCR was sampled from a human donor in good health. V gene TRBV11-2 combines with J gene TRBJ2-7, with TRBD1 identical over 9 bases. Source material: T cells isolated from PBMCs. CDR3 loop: CASSGYRGLIYEQYF. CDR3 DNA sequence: TGTGCCAGCAGCGGATACAGGGGGCTTATCTACGAGCAGTACTTC. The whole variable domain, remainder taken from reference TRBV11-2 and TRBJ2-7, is EAGVAQSPRYKIIEKRQSVAFWCNPISGHATLYWYQQILGQGPKLLIQFQNNGVVDDSQLPKDRFSAERLKGVDSTLKIQPAKLEDSAVYLCASSGYRGLIYEQYFGPGTRLTVT.